The 30 T cell receptor beta chains listed next were all sequenced from one sample in a study of blood T cells in healthy people across ages. Primers used in a second PCR of roughly 7 to 11 cycles were a sample-barcoded 5' primer and a J-beta primer mix. TCRdb re-analysed the 5' RACE reads in MiXCR, keeping a single row per CDR3 protein. The sample has about 800,000 distinct CDR3 sequences; roughly 64% are singletons. Sequencing used blood. The receptors were sampled from a man aged 25-45 years in good health.

The chain combines TRBV12-3 or TRBV12-4 with TRBJ2-7, with D possibly TRBD1 on 6 matching bases. Judging by the DNA end, TRBJ2-5 fits better; the J call may be wrong. This CDR3 has 14 residues. In nucleotides, the CDR3 is TGTGCCAGCAGCGCGGCCAGGGGTAGTGAGACCCAGTACTTC. This translates into CASSAARGSETQYF.

This sequence joins TRBV6-1 and TRBJ2-5; D possibly corresponds to TRBD2 (5 bases). The V gene lost 1 base and the J gene lost 4 bases, with 10 bases spanning the gap. Germline V gives CDR1 MNHNS, CDR2 SASEGT. This CDR3 region has 14 residues. CDR3 residues: CASSEDRGRETQYF. CDR3 nucleotide sequence: TGTGCCAGCAGTGAAGACCGAGGGAGAGAGACCCAGTACTTC.

This clonotype was detected a few times. The chain carries TRBV7-2 and TRBJ2-6; no clear D. Germline assignment: CDR1 SGHTA and CDR2 FQGNSA. Trimming took off 3 bases at V and 1 base at J, with 10 bases between the two ends. The CDR3 has 16 residues. The CDR3 reads CASSLILLSGANVLTF. The CDR3 DNA follows: TGTGCCAGCAGCTTGATCCTACTATCTGGGGCCAACGTCCTGACTTTC.

This clonotype was observed a handful of times. V usage is TRBV12-3 or TRBV12-4 and J usage is TRBJ2-7; no clear D. This CDR3 is built from 14 residues. The V and J ends lost 5 bases and 2 bases respectively, with 13 bases between them. CDR3 residues: CASSTRTQAYEQYF. The CDR3 DNA follows: TGTGCCAGCAGTACTCGGACGCAAGCCTACGAGCAGTACTTC.

The chain joins TRBV6-2 or TRBV6-3 to TRBJ2-7; D gene unclear. From germline, CDR1 is MNHEY and CDR2 SVGEGT. The V gene lost 8 bases and the J gene lost 3 bases, with 14 bases spanning the gap. CDR3 length: 13 amino acids. CDR3: CASGLGKFYEQYF. In DNA, the CDR3 is TGTGCCAGCGGCCTGGGGAAATTCTACGAGCAGTACTTC.

The chain uses TRBV30 and TRBJ2-1, with 7 bases fitting TRBD2. The CDR3 totals 14 residues. Germline lookup yields CDR1 GTSNPN and CDR2 SVGIG (reference sequence). V gave up 2 bases and J gave up 9 bases; unmatched junction bases: 10. Here the CDR3 reads CAWSRRTSSGEQFF. CDR3 nucleotides: TGTGCCTGGAGTCGTAGGACTAGTTCCGGTGAGCAGTTCTTC. The complete variable domain, with remaining parts taken from reference TRBV30 and TRBJ2-1, reads SQTIHQWPATLVQPVGSPLSLECTVEGTSNPNLYWYRQAAGRGLQLLFYSVGIGQISSEVPQNLSASRPQDRQFILSSKKLLLSDSGFYLCAWSRRTSSGEQFFGPGTRLTVL.

The rearrangement links TRBV5-1 to TRBJ2-1; 7 nucleotides agree with TRBD2. The junction had 5 bases not matched to a gene; V was cut back by 0 bases and J by 8 bases. The length of the CDR3 is 14 residues. Germline V lookup: CDR1 SGHRS, CDR2 YFSETQ. The CDR3 protein is CASSLEAGTDEQFF. The CDR3 nucleotides are TGCGCCAGCAGCTTGGAAGCGGGGACGGATGAGCAGTTCTTC.

This clonotype was counted only a few times. The chain employs TRBV7-2 and TRBJ2-4; D uncertain. The CDR3 runs 11 residues. With 1 base removed from V and 11 bases from J, the gap between germline ends came to 6 bases. Germline V CDR1 and CDR2: SGHTA, FQGNSA. CDR3 region: CASSLETVQYF. For the CDR3, the DNA is TGTGCCAGCAGCTTAGAAACCGTTCAGTACTTC.

This chain joins TRBV10-3 and TRBJ2-7, with D unresolved. Trimming stripped 6 bases from V and 4 bases from J, with 7 bases between. Germline loops: CDR1 ENHRY, CDR2 SYGVKD. The CDR3 runs to 11 residues. CDR3 nucleotides: TGTGCCATCAGCAGCGAGTACGAGCAGTACTTC. Amino acid sequence: CAISSEYEQYF.

This clonotype has only one observation. This sequence joins TRBV18 and TRBJ1-2; 11 bases agree with TRBD1. Losses at the gene ends were 6 bases for V and 5 bases for J; bases not matched to a gene: 5. CDR3 length equals 14 residues. Germline V lookup: CDR1 KGHSH, CDR2 LQKENI. CDR3 nucleotide sequence: TGTGCCAGCTCCTGGACAGGGGGCGCATATGGCTACACCTTC. Residues: CASSWTGGAYGYTF. The whole variable domain, filled in from reference TRBV18 and TRBJ1-2, reads NAGVMQNPRHLVRRRGQEARLRCSPMKGHSHVYWYRQLPEEGLKFMVYLQKENIIDESGMPKERFSAEFPKEGPSILRIQQVVRGDSAAYFCASSWTGGAYGYTFGSGTRLTVV.

This clonotype was counted between two and nine times. V gene TRBV4-2 combines with J gene TRBJ2-1, with TRBD2 identical over 9 bases. Germline V CDR1 and CDR2: LGHNA, YNFKEQ. V was pared by 8 bases and J by 4 bases, with 9 bases of the junction left unmatched. This CDR3 is built from 15 residues. The chain's CDR3 is CASRTNSGGYNEQFF. CDR3 nucleotide sequence: TGTGCCAGCCGGACGAATAGCGGGGGATACAATGAGCAGTTCTTC.

This clonotype has just a few counts. The chain uses TRBV15 and TRBJ2-6, with 8 nucleotides matching TRBD1. Germline V gene lookup returns CDR1 LNHNV and CDR2 YYDKDF (reference sequence). V shed 4 bases, J shed 0 bases, and the junction held 11 bases outside the gene matches. CDR3 length: 19 amino acids. This CDR3 is CATSTRDRTFLSGANVLTF. CDR3 bases: TGTGCCACCAGCACGCGGGACAGGACCTTCCTCTCTGGGGCCAACGTCCTGACTTTC.

This clonotype was counted only a few times. V is TRBV20-1 and J is TRBJ2-7; the D gene could be TRBD1 or TRBD2 (5 bases each). Trimming stripped 1 base from V and 4 bases from J, with 17 bases between. Germline loops: CDR1 DFQATT, CDR2 SNEGSKA (reference sequence). The CDR3 totals 15 residues. DNA of the CDR3: TGCAGTGCTAGAGGAAGGGACCCCTCCCCTTACGAGCAGTACTTC. It specifies CSARGRDPSPYEQYF.

This chain joins TRBV6-1 and TRBJ2-1, with TRBD2 identical over 8 bases. J gave up 6 bases and V 4 bases, and 8 bases lay outside the gene matches. The CDR3 is made up of 15 amino acids. Germline values: CDR1 MNHNS, CDR2 SASEGT. The CDR3 DNA is TGTGCCAGCAGTGCACTAGCGGTTTCCCTCAATGAGCAGTTCTTC. Translated: CASSALAVSLNEQFF.

This clonotype was counted only a few times. J is TRBJ1-2 and V is TRBV7-6; D unclear. Trimming removed 2 bases from V and 5 bases from J, with 9 bases in between. This CDR3 comprises 13 residues. Germline lookup yields CDR1 SGHVS and CDR2 FNYEAQ. CDR3 region: CASSLRPEYGYTF. In DNA, the CDR3 is TGTGCCAGCAGCTTACGGCCAGAATATGGCTACACCTTC.

This clonotype was observed once. V and J are TRBV30 and TRBJ2-1, with D unresolved. The J call is in doubt because the DNA end fits TRBJ2-7 better. CDR1 GTSNPN and CDR2 SVGIG come from the germline V gene (reference sequence). This CDR3 spans 13 amino acids. CDR3 in DNA: TGTGCCTGGAGTGGTTCGTCCTACAATGAGCAGTACTTC. Encoded protein: CAWSGSSYNEQYF.

The rearrangement links TRBV7-2 to TRBJ2-3; D is ambiguous. V lost 2 bases to trimming and J lost 5 bases, with 5 bases between them. Germline CDR1 reads SGHTA; CDR2 reads FQGNSA. The CDR3 loop spans 12 amino acids. CDR3 DNA: TGTGCCAGCAGCTTATTCGGAGATACGCAGTATTTT. Its translation: CASSLFGDTQYF.

This clonotype was detected only a few times. The V gene is TRBV3-1, the J gene TRBJ1-1; a weak D match, TRBD1 (5 bases). Trimming removed 4 bases from V and 4 bases from J, with 10 bases in between. The CDR3 contains 13 residues. Germline loops: CDR1 LGHDT, CDR2 YNNKEL (reference sequence). CDR3 nucleotides: TGTGCCAGCAGCCGCAGGGACGGCACTGAAGCTTTCTTT. Translation: CASSRRDGTEAFF.

The chain links TRBV3-1 to TRBJ1-6, with D uncertain. Trimming cost V 2 bases and J 11 bases, with 19 bases left between them. The CDR3 length is 16 residues. Germline V CDR1 and CDR2: LGHDT, YNNKEL (reference sequence). The DNA of the CDR3 is TGTGCCAGCAGCCAACCGGCACCGGGAGGCTGGGCACCCCTCCACTTT. Residues: CASSQPAPGGWAPLHF.

This clonotype appeared a few times. The chain combines TRBV4-1 with TRBJ1-1; weak D call: TRBD1 (6 bases). Between the trimmed V and J ends, which lost 2 bases and 0 bases, there was a span of 10 bases. Germline V lookup: CDR1 MGHRA, CDR2 YSYEKL. The CDR3 runs to 15 residues. The CDR3 DNA reads TGCGCCAGCAGCCAATACAGGGAGGTGAACACTGAAGCTTTCTTT. As protein: CASSQYREVNTEAFF.

A few counts support this clonotype. The genes are TRBV25-1 and TRBJ2-5; the D gene could be TRBD1 or TRBD2 (6 bases each). The DNA end is more similar to TRBJ2-7, so the J call may be wrong. In germline, CDR1 is MGHDK, CDR2 SYGVNS. This CDR3 comprises 12 residues. DNA for the CDR3: TGTGCCAGCAGAACCGAGGGGGGCGAGCAGTACTTC. The encoded protein is CASRTEGGEQYF.

The chain employs TRBV29-1 and TRBJ2-7; 10 bases align to TRBD2. Germline assignment: CDR1 SQVTM and CDR2 ANQGSEA. This CDR3 has 14 amino acids. The junction had 7 bases not matched to a gene; V was cut back by 4 bases and J by 4 bases. The CDR3 bases are TGCAGCGTTGGGAGCGGGGGGGCCGAATACGAGCAGTACTTC. This codes for CSVGSGGAEYEQYF.

A word on this clonotype: A much larger clone differs from this one at a single base, so this may be a read error. The CDR3 reads CSARRVNEQYF. CDR3 coding DNA: TGCAGTGCTAGACGGGTCAATGAGCAGTACTTC. V and J are TRBV20-1 and TRBJ2-1; no clear D gene. The end of the DNA aligns better with TRBJ2-7, so the J call may be wrong. The germline V gene encodes CDR1 DFQATT and CDR2 SNEGSKA (reference sequence). The CDR3 is made up of 11 amino acids.

In this sample, this clonotype turned up a few times. The chain is built from TRBV10-3 and TRBJ2-7, with 10 bases identical to TRBD1. The CDR3 extends over 13 amino acids. CDR1 ENHRY and CDR2 SYGVKD come from the germline V gene. After removal of 10 bases from V and 5 bases from J, the junction contained 8 bases not matched to a gene. DNA for the CDR3: TGTGCCAGCTCCGGGACAGGGGAAAACGAGCAGTACTTC. Amino acids: CASSGTGENEQYF.

The genes are TRBV30 and TRBJ1-1, with D perhaps matching TRBD1 (5 bases). CDR1 is GTSNPN and CDR2 is SVGIG in the germline V gene (reference sequence). V shed 0 bases and J shed 4 bases, with 9 bases lying between them. The CDR3 has 13 amino acids. Written as DNA, the CDR3 is TGTGCCTGGAGTGTATCGGGGACCACTGAAGCTTTCTTT. This gives the protein CAWSVSGTTEAFF.

The chain employs TRBV20-1 and TRBJ2-3; D is perhaps TRBD1 or TRBD2 (5 bases each). The V gene's germline CDR1 is DFQATT and CDR2 SNEGSKA (reference sequence). The CDR3 has 14 amino acids. Trimming removed 5 bases at V and 2 bases at J, with 14 bases between. The CDR3: CSALGEKFTDTQYF. Here the CDR3 DNA reads TGCAGTGCTCTAGGGGAGAAATTCACAGATACGCAGTATTTT.

This clonotype was recorded a few times. The rearrangement joins TRBV9 to TRBJ2-7; D call uncertain. The end of the DNA is better explained by TRBJ2-4, so the J call may be wrong. This CDR3 is 13 amino acids long. Germline CDR1 and CDR2: SGDLS and YYNGEE. DNA for the CDR3: TGTGCCAGCAGCGTAGGGGAATTGGGCATTCAGTACTTC. Protein: CASSVGELGIQYF.

This clonotype has just a few counts. V gene TRBV14 combines with J gene TRBJ2-7; tentative D call: TRBD2 (6 bases). The CDR3 sequence is 15 residues long. CDR1 and CDR2 (germline): SGHDN, FVKESK. Trimming pared 4 bases from V and 3 bases from J, leaving 16 bases between. The CDR3 DNA sequence: TGTGCCAGCAGCCCAGGTGCGGGATTTCTCTACGAGCAGTACTTC. Translated, it gives CASSPGAGFLYEQYF.

This CDR3 reads CASSLEGEDTQYF. The CDR3, as DNA: TGCGCCAGCAGCTTGGAGGGTGAAGATACGCAGTATTTT. The genes are TRBV5-1 and TRBJ2-3; D is ambiguous. The CDR3 consists of 13 residues. In germline, CDR1 is SGHRS, CDR2 YFSETQ. V was cut by 0 bases and J by 5 bases, with 7 bases left in between.

In its sample, this clonotype was seen a few times. The genes are TRBV21-1 and TRBJ2-1; the table's D call, TRBD1, was not checked against the DNA. TRBV21-1 is a pseudogene locus. The CDR3 has 17 amino acids. The CDR3 DNA follows: TGTGCCAGCAGCAAAGTGGGGGGCCGCCTATTATGGCATGAGCAGTTCTTC. Encoded protein: CASSKVGGRLLWHEQFF.